One T cell receptor beta chain is described in this entry. The sample contains more than one DNA sequence encoding this CDR3. The CDR3 loop spans 14 amino acids. The germline CDR1 and CDR2 sequences are LNHDA and SQIVND (reference sequence). The junction had 3 bases not matched to a gene; V was cut back by 4 bases and J by 1 base. Authors' methods: Amplification of reference gene primers provided the estimated nucleated cell counts. Sequencing used immunoSEQ multiplex PCR; TCRdb keeps in-frame clones, though not all of them. V, J and clone size were drawn from that table, and D and trimming were deduced from the DNA. The table includes approximately 240,000 clones, 80% to 90% detected once. This specimen comes from a study of blood T cell repertoires in COVID-19.

Material: peripheral blood. The rearrangement uses TRBV19 and TRBJ1-2, with 7 bases fitting TRBD1. The TCR comes from a woman in her thirties or forties who had recovered from COVID-19. The CDR3 sequence: CASSTRQGNYGYTF. The DNA for the CDR3 is TGTGCCAGTAGTACCCGACAGGGTAACTATGGCTACACCTTC.